These 17 T cell receptor beta chains originate from one sample sequenced in a study of neoadjuvant anti-PD-1 for oral cavity cancer. Time point given: after neoadjuvant nivolumab, at surgical resection. Profiled with immunoSEQ multiplex PCR; TCRdb holds only in-frame clones, not every one. The sample yields 20,000 to 30,000 clones, more than 20% seen once. The sample in question was tumor tissue, obtained after nivolumab (anti-PD-1) treatment. The receptors here all came from a person aged 35 to 85 with oral cavity squamous cell carcinoma.

The rearrangement joins TRBV27 to TRBJ1-1; TRBD1 is a possible D gene (6 bases). V gave up 0 bases and J gave up 5 bases, with 10 bases separating them. Germline V gene lookup returns CDR1 MNHEY and CDR2 SMNVEV (reference sequence). This CDR3 region has 14 residues. The CDR3 sequence is CASSLSTGMTEAFF. DNA for the CDR3: TGTGCCAGCAGTTTATCGACAGGTATGACTGAAGCTTTCTTT.

This chain connects TRBV7-9 to TRBJ1-1; D remains unclear. The CDR3 extends over 13 amino acids. Per the germline V gene, CDR1 is SEHNR and CDR2 is FQNEAQ (reference sequence). Trimming shortened V by 5 bases and J by 2 bases, and 9 bases separated the two germline ends. The CDR3 loop is CASSLRENTEAFF. The CDR3 coding sequence is TGTGCCAGCAGCCTGAGGGAAAACACTGAAGCTTTCTTT.

A few counts support this clone. The chain employs TRBV9 and TRBJ1-3, with 7 bases aligning to TRBD1. The V gene end was trimmed by 3 bases and the J gene end by 3 bases; junction bases not matched to a gene: 6. CDR3 length: 15 amino acids. Germline CDR1 and CDR2: SGDLS and YYNGEE. CDR3 residues: CASSATTGLGNTIYF. Here the CDR3 DNA reads TGTGCCAGCAGCGCTACGACAGGGCTTGGAAACACCATATATTTT.

J is TRBJ2-7 and V is TRBV5-5; TRBD2 agrees at 12 bases. Losses at the gene ends were 5 bases for V and 7 bases for J; bases not matched to a gene: 7. This CDR3 has 14 amino acids. Germline V gene lookup returns CDR1 SGHKS and CDR2 YYEKEE (reference sequence). CDR3 DNA: TGTGCCAGCAGAAGACTAGCGGGAGCGGATGAGCAGTACTTC. Residues: CASRRLAGADEQYF.

This clone was recorded a few times. This chain links TRBV15 with TRBJ2-7, with TRBD1 matching over 7 bases. The CDR3 is 12 residues long. V gave up 4 bases and J gave up 11 bases; unmatched junction bases: 8. The germline CDR1 and CDR2 sequences are LNHNV and YYDKDF (reference sequence). The DNA of the CDR3 is TGTGCCACCAGCACTAGGACAGGCGGAAAGTACTTC. This encodes CATSTRTGGKYF.

The V call is TRBV5-6, the J call TRBJ1-2; TRBD1 aligns across 8 bases. CDR3 length: 13 amino acids. Trimming took 2 bases from V and 7 from J; bases not matched to a gene: 4. Germline CDR1 reads SGHDT; CDR2 reads YYEEEE. CDR3 DNA sequence: TGTGCCAGCAGCTTTATAGACAGGGGTGGCTACACCTTC. Translation gives CASSFIDRGGYTF.

This clone has more than one count but fewer than ten. The V gene is TRBV28, the J gene TRBJ1-1; D is uncertain. CDR3 length equals 14 residues. CDR1 and CDR2 from the germline V gene are MDHEN and SYDVKM. The V end lost 5 bases, the J end lost 3 bases, and 13 bases lay between the germline ends. In DNA, the CDR3 is TGTGCCAGCAGTCTCGCGGGGAGGGACACTGAAGCTTTCTTT. This codes for CASSLAGRDTEAFF.

The chain employs TRBV11-2 and TRBJ2-7; tentative D call: TRBD1 (5 bases). CDR3 length equals 14 residues. Germline V gene lookup returns CDR1 SGHAT and CDR2 FQNNGV. V lost 1 base, J lost 4 bases, and 11 bases lay in between. The DNA of the CDR3 is TGTGCCAGCAGCTTAGCTCGGACAACTTACGAGCAGTACTTC. This translates into CASSLARTTYEQYF.

The chain joins TRBV5-1 to TRBJ2-1, with 11 bases identical to TRBD2. After removal of 4 bases from V and 8 bases from J, the junction contained 8 bases not matched to a gene. There are 15 residues in the CDR3. CDR1 and CDR2 from the germline V gene are SGHRS and YFSETQ. CDR3 nucleotides: TGCGCCAGCAGCAGGGCCCTACTAGCGGGGGATGAGCAGTTCTTC. It encodes CASSRALLAGDEQFF. The variable domain in full, completed from reference TRBV5-1 and TRBJ2-1, reads KAGVTQTPRYLIKTRGQQVTLSCSPISGHRSVSWYQQTPGQGLQFLFEYFSETQRNKGNFPGRFSGRQFSNSRSEMNVSTLELGDSALYLCASSRALLAGDEQFFGPGTRLTVL.

By sample fraction, this clone is medium-sized. This chain links TRBV30 with TRBJ1-5; D is unclear. The V end was cut by 1 base, the J end by 1 base, with 5 bases between. The length of the CDR3 is 13 residues. Germline CDR1 GTSNPN, CDR2 SVGIG (reference sequence). CDR3 sequence: CAWSAHSNQPQHF. In DNA form, the CDR3 reads TGTGCCTGGAGTGCACACAGCAATCAGCCCCAGCATTTT.

The V call is TRBV2, the J call TRBJ2-2; 8 nucleotides line up with TRBD2. The CDR3 spans 15 residues. CDR1 SNHLY and CDR2 FYNNEI come from the germline V gene. The V and J ends lost 4 bases and 6 bases, in that order; junction bases with no gene match: 7. Here the CDR3 DNA reads TGTGCCAGCAGTGGCATTAGCGGGGCCCCCGGGGAGCTGTTTTTT. This sequence encodes CASSGISGAPGELFF. The full variable domain, its missing parts supplied by reference TRBV2 and TRBJ2-2, is EPEVTQTPSHQVTQMGQEVILRCVPISNHLYFYWYRQILGQKVEFLVSFYNNEISEKSEIFDDQFSVERPDGSNFTLKIRSTKLEDSAMYFCASSGISGAPGELFFGEGSRLTVL.

In this sample, this clone turned up a few times. The rearrangement joins TRBV6-1 to TRBJ1-3; D is possibly TRBD1 (6 bases). The V gene's germline CDR1 is MNHNS and CDR2 SASEGT. Trimming removed 6 bases at V and 2 bases at J, with 11 bases between. The CDR3 contains 14 residues. CDR3 amino acids: CASSQGFPGNTIYF. In DNA, the CDR3 is TGTGCCAGCAGCCAGGGGTTTCCTGGAAACACCATATATTTT.

The sample holds a few counts of this clone. The chain has TRBV7-3 and TRBJ1-2; a possible D gene is TRBD1 (6 bases). Trimming shortened V by 2 bases and J by 13 bases, and 20 bases separated the two germline ends. The CDR3 loop spans 14 amino acids. Per germline, CDR1 SGHTA and CDR2 FQGTGA. The CDR3 region has the DNA TGTGCCAGCAGCTTAGTCGTCTCCGGACAGCCTGCCACCTTC. Protein sequence: CASSLVVSGQPATF. Based on the CDR3 plus reference TRBV7-3 and TRBJ1-2, the full variable domain is GAGVSQTPSNKVTEKGKYVELRCDPISGHTALYWYRQSLGQGPEFLIYFQGTGAADDSGLPNDRFFAVRPEGSVSTLKIQRTERGDSAVYLCASSLVVSGQPATFGSGTRLTVV.

This clone was detected ten times or more. This chain links TRBV6-5 with TRBJ2-2; TRBD2 might be the D (5 bases). Germline CDR1 reads MNHEY; CDR2 reads SVGAGI. The V end lost 6 bases, the J end lost 4 bases, and 15 bases lay between the germline ends. The CDR3 consists of 15 residues. In nucleotides, the CDR3 is TGTGCCAGCAGAAGCGGTGAAGTGGTCACCGGGGAGCTGTTTTTT. As protein: CASRSGEVVTGELFF.

At least ten counts were recorded for this clone. CDR3 loop: CASSPTGQETQYF. CDR3 in DNA: TGTGCCAGCAGCCCGACAGGCCAAGAGACCCAGTACTTC. The chain is built from TRBV6-4 and TRBJ2-5, with D possibly being TRBD1 (6 bases). The V and J ends lost 6 bases and 1 base respectively, with 9 bases between them. In germline, CDR1 is MRHNA, CDR2 SNTAGT. The CDR3 is 13 residues long.

The rearrangement links TRBV28 to TRBJ2-3; D gene unclear. CDR3 length: 15 residues. Trimming removed 5 bases at V and 1 base at J, with 13 bases between. Germline V lookup: CDR1 MDHEN, CDR2 SYDVKM. CDR3 coding DNA: TGTGCCAGCAGTGCCGTCCAAAGGGGCACAGATACGCAGTATTTT. Protein sequence: CASSAVQRGTDTQYF.

The chain uses TRBV27 and TRBJ1-1; unclear D gene. This CDR3 is 13 amino acids long. V lost 3 bases and J 1 base, leaving 6 bases between the germline ends. From germline, CDR1 is MNHEY and CDR2 SMNVEV (reference sequence). The CDR3 region is CASSFFGNTEAFF. CDR3 nucleotide sequence: TGTGCCAGCAGTTTTTTTGGGAACACTGAAGCTTTCTTT.